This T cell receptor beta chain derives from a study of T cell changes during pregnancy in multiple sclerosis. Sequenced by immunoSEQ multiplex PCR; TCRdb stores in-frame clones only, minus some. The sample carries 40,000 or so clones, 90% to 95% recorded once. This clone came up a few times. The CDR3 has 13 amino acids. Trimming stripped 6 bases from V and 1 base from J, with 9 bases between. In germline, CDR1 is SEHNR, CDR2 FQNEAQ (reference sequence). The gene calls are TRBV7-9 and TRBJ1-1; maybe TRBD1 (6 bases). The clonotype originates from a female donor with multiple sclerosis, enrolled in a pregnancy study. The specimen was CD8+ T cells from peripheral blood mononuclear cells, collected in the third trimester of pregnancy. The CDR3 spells CASRKGGNTEAFF. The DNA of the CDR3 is TGTGCCAGCAGAAAAGGGGGGAACACTGAAGCTTTCTTT.